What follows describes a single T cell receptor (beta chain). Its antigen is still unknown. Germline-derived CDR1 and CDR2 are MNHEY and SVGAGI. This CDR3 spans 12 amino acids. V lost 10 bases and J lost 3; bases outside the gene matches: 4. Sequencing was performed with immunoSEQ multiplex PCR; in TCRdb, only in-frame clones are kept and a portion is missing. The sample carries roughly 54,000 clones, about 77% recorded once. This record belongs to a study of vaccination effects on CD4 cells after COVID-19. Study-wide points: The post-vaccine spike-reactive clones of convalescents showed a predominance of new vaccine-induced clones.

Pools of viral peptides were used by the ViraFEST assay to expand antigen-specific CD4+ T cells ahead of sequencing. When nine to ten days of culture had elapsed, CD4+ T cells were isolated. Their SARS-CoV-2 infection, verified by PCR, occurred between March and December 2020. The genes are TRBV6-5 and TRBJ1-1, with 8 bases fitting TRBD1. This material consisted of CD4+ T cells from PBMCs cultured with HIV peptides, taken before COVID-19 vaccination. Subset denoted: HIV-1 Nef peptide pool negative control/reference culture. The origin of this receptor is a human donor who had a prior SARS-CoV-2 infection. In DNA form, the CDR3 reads TGTGCCACTTCGACAGGGGACACTGAAGCTTTCTTT. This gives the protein CATSTGDTEAFF.